The T cell receptor (beta chain) described here comes from a study of blood T cells in healthy people across ages. Overall study: Template switching retrieved approximately one barcoded beta molecule for each two T cells.

Regarding this clonotype: Its antigen is undetermined.

Study findings and constraints: A roughly linear age-dependent decrease characterized TCR beta diversity per million T cells. Naive T cell percentage strongly correlated with TCR beta diversity. Total diversity from one million sequenced T cells was likely underestimated.

This CDR3 spans 15 amino acids. V gave up 6 bases and J gave up 4 bases; unmatched junction bases: 7. Germline V gene lookup returns CDR1 SEHNR and CDR2 FQNEAQ (reference sequence). A second PCR, run for about 7 to 11 cycles, used a sample-barcoded 5' primer plus a J-beta primer mix. TCRdb reprocessed the 5' RACE reads via MiXCR and lists one record per CDR3 protein. The table includes 580,000 or so distinct CDR3 sequences, 40% to 55% detected once. Input material: blood. V gene TRBV7-9 combines with J gene TRBJ1-4; TRBD1 aligns across 8 bases. The source of this sequence is a man older than 75 in good health. In DNA form, the CDR3 reads TGTGCCAGCAGTAACACAGGGGGTCTTAATGAAAAACTGTTTTTT. Amino acid sequence: CASSNTGGLNEKLFF.